The next 32 T cell receptor beta chains were all read from a single sample in a study of T cells in Graves' hyperthyroidism and ophthalmopathy. What was amplified from RNA transcripts were TCR beta CDR3 regions. A set of HTBI primers served as the primers for a first-round RT-PCR of the TCR CDR3. From the multiplex PCR reads, TCRdb called clonotypes with MiXCR, one entry per CDR3 protein. This table holds 300,000 to 350,000 distinct CDR3 sequences, more than 11% found once. Sequenced: blood. These receptors were taken from a woman between 25 and 40 years old with Graves' hyperthyroidism.

The sample holds many counts of this clonotype. The chain carries TRBV27 and TRBJ2-3, with 8 bases matching TRBD1. The V gene end was trimmed by 4 bases and the J gene end by 7 bases; junction bases not matched to a gene: 10. Germline V gene data show CDR1 as MNHEY and CDR2 as SMNVEV (reference sequence). There are 15 residues in the CDR3. The CDR3, as DNA: TGTGCCAGCAGTTACCGGACAGGGAGAGCAAATACGCAGTATTTT. It translates to CASSYRTGRANTQYF.

This clonotype was observed at least ten times. The J gene is TRBJ2-7, the V gene TRBV29-1; 7 bases match TRBD2. This CDR3 is 15 amino acids long. Germline-derived CDR1 and CDR2 are SQVTM and ANQGSEA. The junction had 7 bases not matched to a gene; V was cut back by 1 base and J by 1 base. CDR3 sequence reads: CSVEGDGRLSYEQYF. The DNA for the CDR3 is TGCAGCGTTGAAGGGGACGGGAGGCTTTCCTACGAGCAGTACTTC.

The sample holds many counts of this clonotype. The chain couples TRBV29-1 to TRBJ1-1; 7 nucleotides line up with TRBD1. V gave up 5 bases and J gave up 0 bases; unmatched junction bases: 6. The CDR3 runs 14 residues. Germline lookup yields CDR1 SQVTM and CDR2 ANQGSEA. CDR3 sequence reads: CSVRQGQVNTEAFF. CDR3 in DNA: TGCAGCGTTAGACAGGGCCAAGTGAACACTGAAGCTTTCTTT.

This clonotype occurred many times. The chain uses TRBV30 and TRBJ2-7; no clear D. V gave up 1 base and J gave up 7 bases, with 8 bases separating them. This CDR3 has 11 residues. From germline, CDR1 is GTSNPN and CDR2 SVGIG (reference sequence). CDR3 sequence (DNA): TGTGCCTGGAGTGAAGTGCTTGAGCAGTACTTC. Amino acids: CAWSEVLEQYF.

This clonotype was picked up a small number of times. V usage is TRBV29-1 and J usage is TRBJ1-1; D unresolved. V was clipped by 8 bases and J by 6 bases, with 16 bases between them. The CDR3 totals 12 residues. Germline CDR1 and CDR2: SQVTM and ANQGSEA. In DNA form, the CDR3 reads TGCAGCAAGCAATCCAACTCCCCTGAAGCTTTCTTT. As protein: CSKQSNSPEAFF.

This clonotype appeared many times. This chain uses TRBV28 with TRBJ2-1, with D maybe TRBD1 (5 bases). CDR1 and CDR2 (germline): MDHEN, SYDVKM. The germline V and J ends were trimmed by 2 bases and 3 bases, with 11 bases remaining between them. This CDR3 comprises 15 residues. The CDR3 DNA reads as TGTGCCAGCAGTTTACCTCTCGACAGCTACAATGAGCAGTTCTTC. This codes for CASSLPLDSYNEQFF.

This clonotype appeared many times. This chain connects TRBV7-9 to TRBJ2-2; the D gene is possibly TRBD2 (6 bases). Trimming stripped 5 bases from V and 9 bases from J, with 13 bases between. Germline values: CDR1 SEHNR, CDR2 FQNEAQ (reference sequence). The CDR3 covers 13 residues. DNA of the CDR3: TGTGCCAGCAGCCCAGCTAGCGACCGGGAGCTGTTTTTT. Its translation is CASSPASDRELFF. Supplemented by reference TRBV7-9 and TRBJ2-2, the full variable domain reads DTGVSQNPRHKITKRGQNVTFRCDPISEHNRLYWYRQTLGQGPEFLTYFQNEAQLEKSRLLSDRFSAERPKGSFSTLEIQRTEQGDSAMYLCASSPASDRELFFGEGSRLTVL.

This clonotype was picked up many times. The rearrangement joins TRBV29-1 to TRBJ2-7; TRBD2 is a possible D gene (6 bases). V was pared by 5 bases and J by 3 bases, with 14 bases between. Looked up from germline, CDR1 is SQVTM and CDR2 is ANQGSEA. The CDR3 length is 13 residues. The CDR3 DNA sequence: TGCAGCGTTAGGTCTGGAGGGAACTACGAGCAGTACTTC. Translated: CSVRSGGNYEQYF.

Here the CDR3 reads CASTPGSHTGELFF. The CDR3 region has the DNA TGTGCCAGCACCCCTGGATCTCACACCGGGGAGCTGTTTTTT. The chain is built from TRBV12-3 or TRBV12-4 and TRBJ2-2; D is unclear. The CDR3 is 14 amino acids. V lost 7 bases and J lost 3, with 12 bases in between.

This chain links TRBV19 with TRBJ2-3, with TRBD2 matching over 9 bases. In germline, CDR1 is LNHDA, CDR2 SQIVND (reference sequence). This CDR3 comprises 17 residues. The ends lost 3 bases at V and 4 bases at J; junction bases unmatched: 11. The CDR3 DNA reads as TGTGCCAGTAGTATCTTGTCGGTAGCGGGAGACGCAGATACGCAGTATTTT. This gives the protein CASSILSVAGDADTQYF.

This clonotype showed up just a few times. The chain employs TRBV12-3 or TRBV12-4 and TRBJ1-4; D is uncertain. The CDR3 runs 14 residues. With 0 bases removed from V and 7 bases from J, the gap between germline ends came to 9 bases. CDR3 bases: TGTGCCAGCAGTTTAGCATTGGGTCCTGAAAAACTGTTTTTT. Translating it yields CASSLALGPEKLFF.

This clonotype has just a few counts. The chain links TRBV4-1 to TRBJ2-4; D ambiguous. V was cut by 4 bases and J by 1 base, with 20 bases left in between. Germline lookup yields CDR1 MGHRA and CDR2 YSYEKL. CDR3 size: 18 residues. CDR3 region: CASSPLGITVRAKNIQYF. The CDR3, as DNA: TGCGCCAGCAGCCCCCTTGGGATAACAGTGAGGGCCAAAAACATTCAGTACTTC.

The sample holds many counts of this clonotype. The rearrangement links TRBV20-1 to TRBJ2-7; D is unresolved. There are 11 residues in the CDR3. V lost 3 bases, J lost 9 bases, and 12 bases lay in between. Germline CDR1 is DFQATT and CDR2 is SNEGSKA (reference sequence). The CDR3 region has the DNA TGCAGTGCTAGGTGGAGAAAGGCGCAGTACTTC. Amino acid sequence: CSARWRKAQYF.

This clonotype was counted many times. This chain uses TRBV20-1 with TRBJ2-3, with 7 bases aligning to TRBD2. CDR3 length: 12 amino acids. The germline V gene has CDR1 DFQATT and CDR2 SNEGSKA (reference sequence). V lost 6 bases, J lost 3 bases, and 3 bases stayed unmatched. The DNA of the CDR3 is TGCAGTGCGGGACTACTAACAGATACGCAGTATTTT. It translates to CSAGLLTDTQYF.

This chain joins TRBV20-1 and TRBJ1-4, with 9 bases that match TRBD1. Per the germline V gene, CDR1 is DFQATT and CDR2 is SNEGSKA (reference sequence). Germline trimming cut 5 bases from V and 8 bases from J; bases unmatched to any gene: 9. The CDR3 sequence is 14 residues long. CDR3 bases: TGCAGTGCTTACTTCGGGACAGGGAACGAAAAACTGTTTTTT. Its protein product is CSAYFGTGNEKLFF.

The chain is built from TRBV19 and TRBJ2-4, with a weak D call TRBD2 (6 bases). V lost 6 bases to trimming and J lost 6 bases, with 18 bases between them. This CDR3 is 15 amino acids long. Looked up from germline, CDR1 is LNHDA and CDR2 is SQIVND (reference sequence). The CDR3 sequence is CASRNNVLARNIQYF. In DNA form, the CDR3 reads TGTGCCAGTAGGAACAACGTACTAGCCCGAAACATTCAGTACTTC.

The J gene is TRBJ2-7, the V gene TRBV28; D is unresolved. V dropped 2 bases and J dropped 3 bases, with 14 bases sitting between them. The CDR3 covers 15 residues. Germline V lookup: CDR1 MDHEN, CDR2 SYDVKM. The CDR3 region has the DNA TGTGCCAGCAGTTTACACTCTGTTGTAAACTACGAGCAGTACTTC. Amino acid sequence: CASSLHSVVNYEQYF.

This clonotype was counted at least ten times. The chain joins TRBV19 to TRBJ2-2; no reliable D call. The CDR3 is 13 amino acids. Germline CDR1 reads LNHDA; CDR2 reads SQIVND (reference sequence). Deletions cut 4 bases from V and 5 bases from J, with 8 bases between. CDR3 DNA: TGTGCCAGTAGTACACTACTAACCGGGGAGCTGTTTTTT. Residues: CASSTLLTGELFF.

The rearrangement joins TRBV18 to TRBJ2-2, with 7 positions matching TRBD1. This CDR3 comprises 12 residues. Germline V gene lookup returns CDR1 KGHSH and CDR2 LQKENI. Here the CDR3 reads CAGQANTGELFF. The CDR3 bases are TGTGCAGGACAGGCGAACACCGGGGAGCTGTTTTTT.

This clonotype has a handful of counts. The CDR3 loop is CASSYATADTQYF. CDR3 DNA sequence: TGTGCCAGCAGCTATGCGACCGCAGATACGCAGTATTTT. The chain has TRBV6-5 and TRBJ2-3; no reliable D call. The germline V and J ends were trimmed by 6 bases and 4 bases, with 11 bases remaining between them. This CDR3 region has 13 residues. Germline loops: CDR1 MNHEY, CDR2 SVGAGI.

This clonotype appeared many times. This rearrangement joins TRBV20-1 to TRBJ2-2; unclear D gene. V shed 0 bases and J shed 3 bases, with 8 bases lying between them. CDR1 is DFQATT and CDR2 is SNEGSKA in the germline V gene (reference sequence). CDR3 length: 14 amino acids. CDR3 sequence: CSARETGDTGELFF. The CDR3 DNA follows: TGCAGTGCTAGAGAAACTGGTGACACCGGGGAGCTGTTTTTT.

This chain connects TRBV12-3 or TRBV12-4 to TRBJ1-2, with D possibly being TRBD1 (6 bases). Deletions cut 1 base from V and 4 bases from J, with 13 bases between. This CDR3 spans 15 amino acids. The DNA of the CDR3 is TGTGCCAGCAGTTTAGGTCCGGGGGCTAGCTATGGCTACACCTTC. Its protein is CASSLGPGASYGYTF.

This clonotype has only a few counts. A read error may be the cause here, since a much bigger clone is one base away. The V gene is TRBV7-2, the J gene TRBJ1-1; D is uncertain. Germline CDR1 is SGHTA and CDR2 is FQGNSA. This CDR3 comprises 14 residues. The CDR3 protein is CASSLGTVNTKAFF. CDR3 in DNA: TGTGCCAGCAGCTTAGGAACGGTGAACACTAAAGCTTTCTTT. The whole variable domain, remainder taken from reference TRBV7-2 and TRBJ1-1, is GAGVSQSPSNKVTEKGKDVELRCDPISGHTALYWYRQSLGQGLEFLIYFQGNSAPDKSGLPSDRFSAERTGGSVSTLTIQRTQQEDSAVYLCASSLGTVNTKAFFGQGTRLTVV.

This clonotype was detected a few times. The rearrangement links TRBV6-2 or TRBV6-3 to TRBJ2-1; the match to TRBD2 covers 10 bases. CDR1 and CDR2 (germline): MNHEY, SVGEGT. The V segment lost 9 bases and the J segment 2 bases; nucleotides outside the gene matches: 4. CDR3 length equals 14 residues. The CDR3 protein is CASTGTSAYNEQFF. In DNA, the CDR3 is TGTGCCAGTACCGGGACTAGCGCCTACAATGAGCAGTTCTTC.

This clonotype occurred many times. The chain uses TRBV7-2 and TRBJ1-1; the D is unclear. Per germline, CDR1 SGHTA and CDR2 FQGNSA. Trimming cost V 2 bases and J 5 bases, with 15 bases left between them. This CDR3 has 15 amino acids. The CDR3 here is CASSLTLPDRTEAFF. The CDR3 DNA reads TGTGCCAGCAGCTTAACACTCCCCGACCGAACTGAAGCTTTCTTT.

The rearrangement joins TRBV6-5 to TRBJ2-7, with D maybe TRBD1 (6 bases). Trimming removed 2 bases from V and 1 base from J, with 15 bases in between. This CDR3 has 16 amino acids. CDR1 is MNHEY, CDR2 SVGAGI, per germline. The CDR3: CASSYGYRERSYEQYF. CDR3 coding DNA: TGTGCCAGCAGTTACGGCTACAGGGAACGGTCCTACGAGCAGTACTTC.

Note on this clonotype: This may stem from a read error, because a much larger clone lies one nucleotide away. Since no conserved phenylalanine or tryptophan closes the CDR3, a read error is the likely cause. V is TRBV7-6 and J is TRBJ1-1; 8 nucleotides align to TRBD1. Looked up from germline, CDR1 is SGHVS and CDR2 is FNYEAQ. V trimming: 5 bases; J trimming: 0 bases; junction bases outside the gene matches: 2. CDR3 size: 14 residues. The CDR3 coding sequence is TGTGCCAGCAGCCGGGGACAGGTGAACACTGAAGCTTTCCTT. This encodes CASSRGQVNTEAFL.

The chain joins TRBV7-9 to TRBJ2-7; D may correspond to TRBD1 or TRBD2 (5 bases each). Per the germline V gene, CDR1 is SEHNR and CDR2 is FQNEAQ (reference sequence). Between the trimmed V and J ends, which lost 5 bases and 3 bases, there was a span of 14 bases. The CDR3 length is 14 residues. This chain's CDR3 is CASSNGTVSYEQYF. DNA of the CDR3: TGTGCCAGCAGCAACGGGACGGTTAGCTACGAGCAGTACTTC. Supplemented by reference TRBV7-9 and TRBJ2-7, the full variable domain reads DTGVSQNPRHKITKRGQNVTFRCDPISEHNRLYWYRQTLGQGPEFLTYFQNEAQLEKSRLLSDRFSAERPKGSFSTLEIQRTEQGDSAMYLCASSNGTVSYEQYFGPGTRLTVT.

This clonotype has at least ten counts. The gene calls are TRBV27 and TRBJ2-3, with a weak D call TRBD2 (6 bases). Germline values: CDR1 MNHEY, CDR2 SMNVEV (reference sequence). Trimming removed 5 bases from V and 0 bases from J, with 15 bases in between. CDR3 length: 16 amino acids. In DNA form, the CDR3 reads TGTGCCAGCAGTCCTCATCGCGGGACTAGCACAGATACGCAGTATTTT. It translates to CASSPHRGTSTDTQYF.

This clonotype has ten or more counts. The gene calls are TRBV30 and TRBJ2-5, with D perhaps matching TRBD1 (5 bases). Germline V gene lookup returns CDR1 GTSNPN and CDR2 SVGIG (reference sequence). V was clipped by 0 bases and J by 1 base, with 9 bases between them. The CDR3 covers 14 residues. The CDR3 DNA is TGTGCCTGGAGTGTAGGGCAGGGCCAAGAGACCCAGTACTTC. Translation: CAWSVGQGQETQYF. Using reference TRBV30 and TRBJ2-5 for the parts outside the CDR3, the full variable domain is SQTIHQWPATLVQPVGSPLSLECTVEGTSNPNLYWYRQAAGRGLQLLFYSVGIGQISSEVPQNLSASRPQDRQFILSSKKLLLSDSGFYLCAWSVGQGQETQYFGPGTRLLVL.

The chain employs TRBV12-3 or TRBV12-4 and TRBJ2-1; no reliable D call. CDR3 length: 14 residues. V was shortened by 3 bases and J by 5 bases, with 11 bases between the two germline ends. CDR3 in DNA: TGTGCCAGCAGTTTGGCCGTAGTGCACAATGAGCAGTTCTTC. The encoded protein is CASSLAVVHNEQFF.

The table lists this clonotype with a few counts. The chain is built from TRBV20-1 and TRBJ2-2; 10 bases align to TRBD1. The ends lost 4 bases at V and 4 bases at J; junction bases unmatched: 6. CDR3 size: 15 residues. Germline V gene sequence: CDR1 DFQATT, CDR2 SNEGSKA (reference sequence). The CDR3 spells CSAMVWDRGTGELFF. The CDR3 region has the DNA TGCAGTGCTATGGTGTGGGACAGGGGCACCGGGGAGCTGTTTTTT.